This T cell receptor beta chain emerged from a study of T-cell reconstitution after alpha-beta-depleted transplantation in children. Points from the study as a whole: Certain patients had high TCRbeta diversity at day 60, and it came from recipient T cells and thymic progenitors that survived.

Trimming cost V 0 bases and J 4 bases; bases outside gene matches: 7. Germline V gives CDR1 DFQATT, CDR2 SNEGSKA (reference sequence). CDR3 size: 16 residues. This clonotype was counted between two and nine times. The antigen remains undetermined. Preparing the TCRbeta library involved the use of unique molecular identifiers. MiXCR, applied by TCRdb to the PCR reads, yields one record per CDR3 protein. The sample includes approximately 230,000 distinct CDR3 sequences, roughly a quarter of them seen just once. J is TRBJ1-2 and V is TRBV20-1; 11 bases agree with TRBD1. Sequences were derived from PBMCs, sampled before TCRalphabeta/CD19-depleted stem cell transplant. The receptor was derived from a girl aged 2 to 9 with Fanconi anemia, due to receive a stem cell transplant. For the CDR3, the DNA is TGCAGTGCTAGAGACGCAGCCGGGACAGGGGGCTATGGCTACACCTTC. It specifies CSARDAAGTGGYGYTF.